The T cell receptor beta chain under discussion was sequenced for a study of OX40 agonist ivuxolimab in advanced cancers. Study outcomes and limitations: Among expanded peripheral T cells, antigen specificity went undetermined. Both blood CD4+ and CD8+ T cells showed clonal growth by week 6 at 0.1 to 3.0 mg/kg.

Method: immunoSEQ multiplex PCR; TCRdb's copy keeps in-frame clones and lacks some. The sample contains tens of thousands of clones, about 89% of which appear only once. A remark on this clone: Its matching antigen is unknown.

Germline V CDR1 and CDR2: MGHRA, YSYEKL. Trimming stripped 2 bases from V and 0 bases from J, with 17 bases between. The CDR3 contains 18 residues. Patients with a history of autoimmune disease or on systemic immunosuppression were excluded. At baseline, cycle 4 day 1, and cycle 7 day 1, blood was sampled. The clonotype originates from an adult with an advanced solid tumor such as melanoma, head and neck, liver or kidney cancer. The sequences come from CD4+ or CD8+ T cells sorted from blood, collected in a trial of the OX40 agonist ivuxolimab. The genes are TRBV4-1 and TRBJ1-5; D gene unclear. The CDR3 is CASSQTGDLGSSNQPQHF. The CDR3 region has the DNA TGCGCCAGCAGCCAAACCGGTGACCTGGGATCTAGCAATCAGCCCCAGCATTTT.